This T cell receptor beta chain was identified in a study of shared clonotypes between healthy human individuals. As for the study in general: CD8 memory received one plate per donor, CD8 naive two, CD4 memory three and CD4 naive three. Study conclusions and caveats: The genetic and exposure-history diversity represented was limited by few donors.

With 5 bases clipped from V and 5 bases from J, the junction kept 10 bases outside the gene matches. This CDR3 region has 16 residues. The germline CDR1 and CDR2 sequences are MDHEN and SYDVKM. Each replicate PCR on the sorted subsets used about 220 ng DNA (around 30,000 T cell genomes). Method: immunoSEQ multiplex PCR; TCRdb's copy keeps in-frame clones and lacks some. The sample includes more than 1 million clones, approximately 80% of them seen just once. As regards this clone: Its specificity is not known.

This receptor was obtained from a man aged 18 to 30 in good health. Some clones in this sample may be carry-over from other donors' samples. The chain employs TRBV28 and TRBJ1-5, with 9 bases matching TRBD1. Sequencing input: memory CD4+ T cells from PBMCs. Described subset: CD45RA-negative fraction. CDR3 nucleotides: TGTGCCAGCAGTGGCGGACAGGGGATTTTTGATCAGCCCCAGCATTTT. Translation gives CASSGGQGIFDQPQHF.